Shown below are 25 T cell receptor beta chains from a single sample sequenced in a study of T cell responses to AZD1222 COVID-19 vaccine. Assay: immunoSEQ multiplex PCR; the TCRdb copy retains only in-frame clones and omits some. The sample lists around 100,000 clones, roughly nine tenths occurring once. This material consisted of peripheral blood, taken on day 0 of AZD1222 vaccination. The receptors here all came from an adult in good health.

This chain connects TRBV27 to TRBJ2-7; D call uncertain. Trimming took off 8 bases at V and 3 bases at J, with 14 bases between the two ends. The CDR3 has 13 residues. The V gene's germline CDR1 is MNHEY and CDR2 SMNVEV (reference sequence). The CDR3: CASATAYSYEQYF. The CDR3 DNA reads TGTGCCAGCGCAACGGCCTATAGCTACGAGCAGTACTTC.

The chain joins TRBV9 to TRBJ2-6, with D uncertain. CDR1 SGDLS and CDR2 YYNGEE come from the germline V gene. This CDR3 region has 15 residues. V was pared by 0 bases and J by 2 bases, with 6 bases between. The CDR3 DNA reads TGTGCCAGCAGCGTAGGTGAGGCTGGGGCCAACGTCCTGACTTTC. Its protein is CASSVGEAGANVLTF.

The chain employs TRBV27 and TRBJ2-5; 7 bases agree with TRBD2. CDR3 length: 15 amino acids. The V gene end was trimmed by 3 bases and the J gene end by 3 bases; junction bases not matched to a gene: 7. The germline gives CDR1 MNHEY, CDR2 SMNVEV (reference sequence). The chain's CDR3 is CASSFSSGKKETQYF. In nucleotides, the CDR3 is TGTGCCAGCAGTTTTTCCAGCGGGAAAAAAGAGACCCAGTACTTC.

This chain joins TRBV28 and TRBJ2-7, with 7 bases that match TRBD2. Trimming took 6 bases from V and 1 from J; bases not matched to a gene: 9. The CDR3 is 15 residues long. From germline, CDR1 is MDHEN and CDR2 SYDVKM. CDR3: CASRGNGRSSYEQYF. DNA of the CDR3: TGTGCCAGCAGGGGAAACGGGAGGAGTTCCTACGAGCAGTACTTC. Looking up the rest from reference TRBV28 and TRBJ2-7 gives the full variable domain: DVKVTQSSRYLVKRTGEKVFLECVQDMDHENMFWYRQDPGLGLRLIYFSYDVKMKEKGDIPEGYSVSREKKERFSLILESASTNQTSMYLCASRGNGRSSYEQYFGPGTRLTVT.

The rearrangement joins TRBV5-4 to TRBJ1-1, with a possible D match to TRBD1 (5 bases). Trimming left V 4 bases short and J 5 bases short, with 18 bases between. The germline CDR1 and CDR2 sequences are SGHNT and YYREEE (reference sequence). This CDR3 has 15 residues. CDR3 residues: CASSMDPGRRTEAFF. The CDR3 coding sequence is TGTGCCAGCAGCATGGACCCGGGGCGACGAACTGAAGCTTTCTTT.

This clone was seen once. The J gene is TRBJ2-7, the V gene TRBV19; D possibly uses TRBD1 or TRBD2 (5 bases each). The CDR3 has 18 residues. The V gene lost 5 bases and the J gene lost 2 bases, with 25 bases spanning the gap. The V gene's germline CDR1 is LNHDA and CDR2 SQIVND (reference sequence). DNA of the CDR3: TGTGCCAGTAGTGTCCAAGGGAGTGACAGCGCATTCACCTACGAGCAGTACTTC. Amino acids: CASSVQGSDSAFTYEQYF. The whole variable domain, remainder taken from reference TRBV19 and TRBJ2-7, is DGGITQSPKYLFRKEGQNVTLSCEQNLNHDAMYWYRQDPGQGLRLIYYSQIVNDFQKGDIAEGYSVSREKKESFPLTVTSAQKNPTAFYLCASSVQGSDSAFTYEQYFGPGTRLTVT.

The J gene is TRBJ1-6, the V gene TRBV3-1 (or the pseudogene TRBV3-2); 10 bases are a match to TRBD1. CDR1 is LGHDT and CDR2 is YNNKEL in the germline V gene (reference sequence). With V trimmed by 4 bases and J by 13 bases, 10 bases remained unmatched. This CDR3 is 15 amino acids long. This CDR3 is CASSRTGTGASPLHF. The DNA for the CDR3 is TGTGCCAGCAGCCGCACCGGGACAGGGGCTTCTCCCCTCCACTTT.

The rearrangement joins TRBV21-1 to TRBJ2-1; no check of the table's D call, TRBD2, against the DNA was made. TRBV21-1 is reported as a pseudogene. The length of the CDR3 is 16 residues. The CDR3 loop is CASSPPRGRGLNEQFF. The CDR3 nucleotides read TGTGCCAGCAGCCCTCCCCGCGGGAGGGGCCTCAATGAGCAGTTCTTC.

The V call is TRBV2, the J call TRBJ2-1; 13 bases align to TRBD2. The CDR3 is made up of 13 amino acids. The germline V gene encodes CDR1 SNHLY and CDR2 FYNNEI. V shed 9 bases and J 12 bases; nucleotides not matched to a gene: 8. The CDR3 nucleotides read TGTGCCAGTGGACTAGCGGGAGTAGGAGGGCAGTTCTTC. The encoded protein is CASGLAGVGGQFF.

The chain has TRBV6-2 or TRBV6-3 and TRBJ2-7, with unresolved D. The CDR3 consists of 13 residues. Germline CDR1 reads MNHEY; CDR2 reads SVGEGT. Trimming left V 2 bases short and J 3 bases short, with 8 bases between. The CDR3 DNA reads TGTGCCAGCAGTTACCCCACCCGCTACGAGCAGTACTTC. Its protein product is CASSYPTRYEQYF.

V is TRBV6-1 and J is TRBJ2-2; tentatively, D is TRBD1 (5 bases). Trimming removed 2 bases at V and 5 bases at J, with 12 bases between. Germline CDR1 reads MNHNS; CDR2 reads SASEGT. The CDR3 covers 15 residues. This CDR3 is CASSETGGETGELFF. In DNA, the CDR3 is TGTGCCAGCAGTGAAACAGGTGGAGAAACCGGGGAGCTGTTTTTT.

The chain is built from TRBV19 and TRBJ2-7; 9 bases agree with TRBD1. Germline V CDR1 and CDR2: LNHDA, SQIVND (reference sequence). The CDR3 consists of 15 residues. With 5 bases clipped from V and 5 bases from J, the junction kept 10 bases outside the gene matches. CDR3 nucleotide sequence: TGTGCCAGTAGTCTGCCGGGACAGGGTCGCGACGAGCAGTACTTC. It codes for CASSLPGQGRDEQYF.

The gene calls are TRBV6-5 and TRBJ2-3; the D is unclear. The CDR3 runs to 15 residues. Per the germline V gene, CDR1 is MNHEY and CDR2 is SVGAGI. Trimming removed 8 bases from V and 3 bases from J, with 18 bases in between. The CDR3 protein is CASSTGLIRTDTQYF. The CDR3 region has the DNA TGTGCCAGCTCAACCGGGCTAATCCGAACAGATACGCAGTATTTT.

The rearrangement links TRBV28 to TRBJ1-2, with 9 bases fitting TRBD1. The CDR3 loop spans 13 amino acids. V lost 6 bases, J lost 5 bases, and 4 bases stayed unmatched. Germline loops: CDR1 MDHEN, CDR2 SYDVKM. The CDR3 nucleotides read TGTGCCAGCAGAAGACAGGGGGGTTATGGCTACACCTTC. It yields the protein CASRRQGGYGYTF.

This chain joins TRBV10-3 and TRBJ1-1; 9 nucleotides line up with TRBD1. Germline V gives CDR1 ENHRY, CDR2 SYGVKD. Trimming cost V 5 bases and J 5 bases; bases outside gene matches: 3. CDR3 size: 13 residues. CDR3: CAISRTGETEAFF. In DNA form, the CDR3 reads TGTGCCATCAGTAGGACAGGGGAGACTGAAGCTTTCTTT.

The chain couples TRBV11-3 to TRBJ2-3, with no clear D. Germline V lookup: CDR1 SGHNT, CDR2 YENEEA. CDR3 length: 11 residues. V was shortened by 5 bases and J by 6 bases, with 6 bases between the two germline ends. As DNA, the CDR3 is TGTGCCAGCAGCAACGGTGATACGCAGTATTTT. Translation: CASSNGDTQYF.

The CDR3 spells CAITRQGASGTTEAFF. The CDR3 bases are TGTGCCATTACCCGACAGGGGGCGTCGGGGACCACTGAAGCTTTCTTT. The chain has TRBV6-6 and TRBJ1-1, with 10 bases lining up with TRBD1. Per the germline V gene, CDR1 is MNHNY and CDR2 is SVGAGI (reference sequence). The CDR3 has 16 amino acids. With V trimmed by 10 bases and J by 4 bases, 15 bases remained unmatched.

This clone was recorded only once. The chain combines TRBV19 with TRBJ1-4, with D perhaps TRBD1 (6 bases). The CDR3 loop spans 14 amino acids. Trimming removed 8 bases from V and 7 bases from J, with 17 bases in between. The germline CDR1 and CDR2 sequences are LNHDA and SQIVND (reference sequence). CDR3 amino acids: CASRWGGAGEKLFF. CDR3 sequence (DNA): TGTGCCAGTCGGTGGGGGGGCGCCGGTGAAAAACTGTTTTTT.

V gene TRBV29-1 combines with J gene TRBJ1-2; D ambiguous. The CDR3 is made up of 13 amino acids. Germline loops: CDR1 SQVTM, CDR2 ANQGSEA. Trimming took off 5 bases at V and 0 bases at J, with 10 bases between the two ends. As DNA, the CDR3 is TGCAGCGTTCGACTGATTACTAACTATGGCTACACCTTC. It codes for CSVRLITNYGYTF.

V and J are TRBV19 and TRBJ1-2, with TRBD1 matching over 7 bases. The CDR3 runs to 14 residues. In germline, CDR1 is LNHDA, CDR2 SQIVND (reference sequence). V lost 3 bases, J lost 4 bases, and 5 bases stayed unmatched. This CDR3 reads CASSMGGGSYGYTF. The CDR3 DNA reads TGTGCCAGTAGTATGGGAGGGGGCAGCTATGGCTACACCTTC.

For this clone: This sample includes further DNA sequences coding for the same CDR3. This chain joins TRBV5-1 and TRBJ2-3, with TRBD2 as a possible D gene (6 bases). The germline V gene has CDR1 SGHRS and CDR2 YFSETQ. The V gene lost 4 bases and the J gene lost 0 bases, with 9 bases spanning the gap. The CDR3 totals 14 residues. CDR3 nucleotides: TGCGCCAGCAGCCTCGGGACTAGCACAGATACGCAGTATTTT. This gives the protein CASSLGTSTDTQYF.

The rearrangement uses TRBV7-6 and TRBJ2-7; D possibly corresponds to TRBD2 (5 bases). V lost 1 base, J lost 2 bases, and 15 bases lay in between. CDR1 and CDR2 (germline): SGHVS, FNYEAQ. CDR3 length equals 16 residues. CDR3 loop: CASSLGGWEQAYEQYF. The CDR3 DNA reads TGTGCCAGCAGCTTAGGGGGTTGGGAGCAAGCCTACGAGCAGTACTTC.

J is TRBJ1-6 and V is TRBV27, with D uncertain. The CDR3 consists of 15 residues. With 5 bases removed from V and 5 bases from J, the gap between germline ends came to 13 bases. Germline V CDR1 and CDR2: MNHEY, SMNVEV (reference sequence). CDR3 residues: CASSPTPGDNSPLHF. The DNA for the CDR3 is TGTGCCAGCAGTCCGACTCCTGGGGATAATTCACCCCTCCACTTT.

The V gene is TRBV19, the J gene TRBJ1-2; D is perhaps TRBD1 (6 bases). The germline V and J ends were trimmed by 3 bases and 5 bases, with 16 bases remaining between them. This CDR3 is 15 amino acids long. In germline, CDR1 is LNHDA, CDR2 SQIVND (reference sequence). CDR3 DNA: TGTGCCAGTAGTATTGTGGGACAAGGAAGGTATGGCTACACCTTC. This encodes CASSIVGQGRYGYTF.

The chain uses TRBV12-3 or TRBV12-4 and TRBJ2-3; D uncertain. Deletions cut 11 bases from V and 2 bases from J, with 11 bases between. The CDR3 runs to 12 residues. The CDR3 sequence is CAVKADTDTQYF. CDR3 in DNA: TGTGCCGTTAAGGCCGACACAGATACGCAGTATTTT.